Following are 7 T cell receptor beta chains from one sample sequenced in a study of blood T cells in healthy people across ages. Using a J-beta primer mix together with a sample-barcoded 5' primer, a second PCR was run for roughly 6 to 12 cycles. TCRdb reprocessed the 5' RACE reads with MiXCR, giving one entry per CDR3 protein. The sample shows about 1,800,000 distinct CDR3 sequences, 28% of them seen only once. The sequenced material came from blood. These TCRs come from a woman in her 30s in good health.

In its sample, this clonotype was seen a few times. The J gene is TRBJ2-7, the V gene TRBV28; no reliable D call. The CDR3 loop spans 12 amino acids. V lost 5 bases to trimming and J lost 6 bases, with 11 bases between them. Germline loops: CDR1 MDHEN, CDR2 SYDVKM. This CDR3 is CASSPLRREQYF. The CDR3 DNA sequence: TGTGCCAGCAGTCCCCTCAGGCGCGAGCAGTACTTC.

This clonotype was counted at least ten times. The chain uses TRBV5-1 and TRBJ2-3; 8 bases are shared with TRBD1. From germline, CDR1 is SGHRS and CDR2 YFSETQ. CDR3 length: 15 amino acids. V dropped 3 bases and J dropped 4; count of bases not matched to a gene: 7. The CDR3: CASSYGTGGSDTQYF. In DNA, the CDR3 is TGCGCCAGCAGCTATGGGACAGGCGGCTCAGATACGCAGTATTTT.

The table lists this clonotype with a count of one. The rearrangement uses TRBV28 and TRBJ2-7; D remains ambiguous. The germline V gene has CDR1 MDHEN and CDR2 SYDVKM. This CDR3 is built from 14 residues. The V gene lost 7 bases and the J gene lost 3 bases, with 16 bases spanning the gap. This CDR3 is CASTAARPCYEQYF. The CDR3 DNA reads TGTGCCAGCACCGCCGCCAGGCCCTGCTACGAGCAGTACTTC.

The rearrangement joins TRBV29-1 to TRBJ1-1, with 9 bases fitting TRBD1. V trimming: 7 bases; J trimming: 5 bases; junction bases outside the gene matches: 5. CDR3 size: 12 residues. Germline V gene data show CDR1 as SQVTM and CDR2 as ANQGSEA. The CDR3 sequence: CSGGTGYTEAFF. The DNA for the CDR3 is TGCAGCGGAGGGACAGGGTATACTGAAGCTTTCTTT. The full variable domain, rest sourced from reference TRBV29-1 and TRBJ1-1, is SAVISQKPSRDICQRGTSLTIQCQVDSQVTMMFWYRQQPGQSLTLIATANQGSEATYESGFVIDKFPISRPNLTFSTLTVSNMSPEDSSIYLCSGGTGYTEAFFGQGTRLTVV.

This clonotype has only a few counts. Here the CDR3 reads CASSLIRGELFF. The CDR3, as DNA: TGTGCCAGCAGTTTGATCCGCGGGGAGCTGTTTTTT. The chain couples TRBV27 to TRBJ2-2; D gene unclear. The CDR3 runs to 12 residues. The V end was cut by 3 bases, the J end by 7 bases, with 6 bases between. Germline V CDR1 and CDR2: MNHEY, SMNVEV (reference sequence).

This clonotype was detected a few times. The gene calls are TRBV5-1 and TRBJ2-4; a weak D match, TRBD1 (5 bases). Trimming took 3 bases from V and 1 from J, leaving 26 bases between them. The CDR3 is 20 amino acids. CDR1 and CDR2 (germline): SGHRS, YFSETQ. The CDR3 sequence: CASSSEFGHGDLLAKNIQYF. The DNA for the CDR3 is TGCGCCAGCAGCTCGGAATTTGGACACGGCGACTTACTGGCCAAAAACATTCAGTACTTC. The full variable domain, its missing parts supplied by reference TRBV5-1 and TRBJ2-4, is KAGVTQTPRYLIKTRGQQVTLSCSPISGHRSVSWYQQTPGQGLQFLFEYFSETQRNKGNFPGRFSGRQFSNSRSEMNVSTLELGDSALYLCASSSEFGHGDLLAKNIQYFGAGTRLSVL.

At least ten counts were recorded for this clonotype. The V and J genes are TRBV15 and TRBJ1-1; 11 positions agree with TRBD1. CDR3 length equals 16 residues. CDR1 and CDR2 (germline): LNHNV, YYDKDF (reference sequence). V trimming: 2 bases; J trimming: 5 bases; junction bases outside the gene matches: 7. As DNA, the CDR3 is TGTGCCACCAGCAGACGATGGGACAGGGGGACGACTGAAGCTTTCTTT. It encodes CATSRRWDRGTTEAFF.